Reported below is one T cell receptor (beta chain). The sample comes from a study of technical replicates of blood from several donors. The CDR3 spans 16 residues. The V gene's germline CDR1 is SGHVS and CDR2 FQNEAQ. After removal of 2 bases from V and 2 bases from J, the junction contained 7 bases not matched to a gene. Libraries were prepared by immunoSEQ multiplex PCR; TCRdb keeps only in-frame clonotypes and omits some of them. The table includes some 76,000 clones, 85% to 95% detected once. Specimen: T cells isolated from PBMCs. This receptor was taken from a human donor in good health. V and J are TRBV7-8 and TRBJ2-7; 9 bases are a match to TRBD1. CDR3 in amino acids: CASSLRPGQGTYEQYF. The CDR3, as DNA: TGTGCCAGCAGCTTACGTCCGGGACAGGGCACCTACGAGCAGTACTTC.